The next 8 T cell receptor beta chains were all read from a single sample in a study of blood T cell repertoires in COVID-19. The protocol was immunoSEQ multiplex PCR, while the TCRdb copy is restricted to in-frame clones and leaves out a portion. The profile covers some 260,000 clones, with under 90% appearing a single time and under 3.5% taken by the ten largest. The sequenced material came from peripheral blood. The receptor source for this set is a woman between 18 and 30 years old with acute or convalescent COVID-19.

The chain employs TRBV6-5 and TRBJ2-5; a weak D match, TRBD2 (5 bases). The CDR3 runs 12 residues. The V gene's germline CDR1 is MNHEY and CDR2 SVGAGI. The V end was cut by 6 bases, the J end by 4 bases, with 9 bases between. The CDR3 protein is CASRGEGETQYF. CDR3 DNA sequence: TGTGCCAGCAGGGGCGAGGGAGAGACCCAGTACTTC.

This clone showed up just a few times. V gene TRBV9 combines with J gene TRBJ2-5; TRBD2 matches at 9 bases. The CDR3 extends over 17 amino acids. The V gene end was trimmed by 0 bases and the J gene end by 1 base; junction bases not matched to a gene: 7. CDR1 and CDR2 from the germline V gene are SGDLS and YYNGEE. CDR3 sequence (DNA): TGTGCCAGCAGCGTAGGGACTAGGCGGGGGGGCCAAGAGACCCAGTACTTC. Protein product: CASSVGTRRGGQETQYF. Looking up the rest from reference TRBV9 and TRBJ2-5 gives the full variable domain: DSGVTQTPKHLITATGQRVTLRCSPRSGDLSVYWYQQSLDQGLQFLIQYYNGEERAKGNILERFSAQQFPDLHSELNLSSLELGDSALYFCASSVGTRRGGQETQYFGPGTRLLVL.

The rearrangement links TRBV2 to TRBJ1-2, with D uncertain. The CDR3 is 13 residues long. Trimming removed 6 bases from V and 4 bases from J, with 12 bases in between. From germline, CDR1 is SNHLY and CDR2 FYNNEI. The CDR3 DNA follows: TGTGCCAGCAGACCCGGGATCGGCTATGGCTACACCTTC. Amino acid sequence: CASRPGIGYGYTF. Full variable domain (remainder filled in from reference TRBV2 and TRBJ1-2): EPEVTQTPSHQVTQMGQEVILRCVPISNHLYFYWYRQILGQKVEFLVSFYNNEISEKSEIFDDQFSVERPDGSNFTLKIRSTKLEDSAMYFCASRPGIGYGYTFGSGTRLTVV.

The chain recombines TRBV6-5 with TRBJ1-3; D remains unclear. CDR1 and CDR2 from the germline V gene are MNHEY and SVGAGI. The CDR3 loop spans 15 amino acids. Trimming cost V 0 bases and J 6 bases, with 12 bases left between them. This CDR3 reads CASSYSYSLENTIYF. The CDR3 nucleotides are TGTGCCAGCAGTTACTCATACAGTCTTGAAAACACCATATATTTT.

This chain links TRBV28 with TRBJ2-2, with a possible D match to TRBD2 (6 bases). Germline V gene data show CDR1 as MDHEN and CDR2 as SYDVKM. This CDR3 is 14 amino acids long. DNA for the CDR3: TGTGCTACAGACCGGGACTTTAACACCGGGGAGCTGTTTTTT. Protein: CATDRDFNTGELFF.

The chain is built from TRBV28 and TRBJ1-1; D is undetermined. V lost 3 bases and J 0 bases, leaving 14 bases between the germline ends. Germline V gene data show CDR1 as MDHEN and CDR2 as SYDVKM. The CDR3 consists of 16 residues. CDR3 in DNA: TGTGCCAGCAGTTTCGGCGGGTACCCTATGAACACTGAAGCTTTCTTT. It is translated as CASSFGGYPMNTEAFF.

This chain connects TRBV19 to TRBJ2-7; tentative D call: TRBD1 (5 bases). This CDR3 is built from 14 residues. Germline CDR1 LNHDA, CDR2 SQIVND (reference sequence). V gave up 3 bases and J gave up 6 bases, with 15 bases separating them. CDR3 bases: TGTGCCAGTAGTATCCGCCAGGGTGGGTTCGAGCAGTACTTC. Protein product: CASSIRQGGFEQYF. The variable domain in full, completed from reference TRBV19 and TRBJ2-7, reads DGGITQSPKYLFRKEGQNVTLSCEQNLNHDAMYWYRQDPGQGLRLIYYSQIVNDFQKGDIAEGYSVSREKKESFPLTVTSAQKNPTAFYLCASSIRQGGFEQYFGPGTRLTVT.

The J gene is TRBJ1-1, the V gene TRBV30; 9 bases are a match to TRBD1. The V and J ends lost 2 bases and 4 bases, in that order; junction bases with no gene match: 11. Per the germline V gene, CDR1 is GTSNPN and CDR2 is SVGIG (reference sequence). This CDR3 has 16 amino acids. The CDR3 region is CAWSQWTGDGGTEAFF. The CDR3 nucleotides read TGTGCCTGGAGTCAGTGGACAGGGGATGGAGGCACTGAAGCTTTCTTT.